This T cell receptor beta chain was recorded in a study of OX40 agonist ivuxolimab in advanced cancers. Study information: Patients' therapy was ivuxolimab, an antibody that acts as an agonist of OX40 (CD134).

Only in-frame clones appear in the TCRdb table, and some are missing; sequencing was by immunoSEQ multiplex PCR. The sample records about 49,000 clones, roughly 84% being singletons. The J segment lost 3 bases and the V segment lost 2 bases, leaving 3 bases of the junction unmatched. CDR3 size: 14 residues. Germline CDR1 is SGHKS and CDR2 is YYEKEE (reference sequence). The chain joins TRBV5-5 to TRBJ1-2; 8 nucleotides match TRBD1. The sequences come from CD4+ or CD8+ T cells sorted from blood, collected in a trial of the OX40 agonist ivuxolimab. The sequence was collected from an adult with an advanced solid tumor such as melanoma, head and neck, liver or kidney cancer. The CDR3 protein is CASSFAGQDYGYTF. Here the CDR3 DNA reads TGTGCCAGCAGCTTCGCGGGACAGGACTATGGCTACACCTTC.